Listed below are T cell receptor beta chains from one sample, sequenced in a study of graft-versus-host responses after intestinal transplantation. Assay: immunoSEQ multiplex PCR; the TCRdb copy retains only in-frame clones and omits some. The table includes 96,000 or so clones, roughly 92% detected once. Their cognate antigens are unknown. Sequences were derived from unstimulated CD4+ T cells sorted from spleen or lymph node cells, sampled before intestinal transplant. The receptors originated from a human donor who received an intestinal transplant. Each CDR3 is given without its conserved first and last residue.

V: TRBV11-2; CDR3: ASSLGRSYEQY
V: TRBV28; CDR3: ASSLLSHRYEQY
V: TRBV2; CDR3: ASNRILNTEAF
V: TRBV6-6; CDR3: ASQGFDYGYT
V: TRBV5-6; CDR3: ASSSTRTGENYYNEQF
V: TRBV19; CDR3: ASGQAGRIGSPLH
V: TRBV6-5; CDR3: ASSLRGKGNEKLF
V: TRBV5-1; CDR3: ASSTNLAGSTDTQY
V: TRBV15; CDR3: ATREGAYTEAF
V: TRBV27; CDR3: ASSLTSGSTGELF
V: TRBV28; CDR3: ASKPGGPYEQY
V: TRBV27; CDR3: ASRPLLSSMSTYEQY
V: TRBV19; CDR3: ASRDRIGNSPLH
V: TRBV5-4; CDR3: ASSLHQGSGNTIY
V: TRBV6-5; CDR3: ASSLQEGIETQY
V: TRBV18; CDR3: ASSPGKGSSYEQY
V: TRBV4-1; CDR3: ASSHGGAGRTDTQY
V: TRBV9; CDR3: ASSVGGGTSAFEQY
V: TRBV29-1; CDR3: SAEGDRGPGGYT
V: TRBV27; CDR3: ASSVDSPLH
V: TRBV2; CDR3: ASVTENTGELF
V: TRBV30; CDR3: AWSGQGRSNQPQH
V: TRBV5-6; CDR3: ASSLGGRDEQY
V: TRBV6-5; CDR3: ASSAVIDYGYT
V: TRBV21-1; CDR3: ARRGSGADTQY
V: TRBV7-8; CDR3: ASSGSSGRRPVWVDTQY
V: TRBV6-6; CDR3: ATTGDRGSYEQY
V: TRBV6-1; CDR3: ASKLRVYTEAF
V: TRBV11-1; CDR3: ASSRRDTEAF
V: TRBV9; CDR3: ASSVPLRTAATNEKLF
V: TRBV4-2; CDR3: ASSETGTANSPLH
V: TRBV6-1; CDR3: ASSEWQGHYNEQF
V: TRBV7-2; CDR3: ASSFPRRETPKNIQY
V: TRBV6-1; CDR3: ASRGQGAASEQF
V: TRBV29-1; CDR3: SVESQSNEQF
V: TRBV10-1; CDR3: ASSRDRGSPLH
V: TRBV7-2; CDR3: ASSPRRNTEAF
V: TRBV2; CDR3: ASSDRGNTIY
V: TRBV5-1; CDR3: ASSLAGGSSPLH
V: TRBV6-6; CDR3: ASSYGSSNEQF
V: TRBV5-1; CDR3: ASSPSSGTGSHEQY
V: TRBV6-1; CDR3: ASRETGTGNYGYT
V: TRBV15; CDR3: ATSPDVTAMEAF